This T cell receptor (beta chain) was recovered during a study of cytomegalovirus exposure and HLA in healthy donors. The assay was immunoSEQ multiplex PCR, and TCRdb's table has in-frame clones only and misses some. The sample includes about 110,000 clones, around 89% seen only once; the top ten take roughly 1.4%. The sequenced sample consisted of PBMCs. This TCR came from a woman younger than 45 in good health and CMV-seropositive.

The CDR3 spells CASSHRRANYGYTF. DNA for the CDR3: TGCGCCAGCAGCCATCGCAGGGCCAACTATGGCTACACCTTC. The chain carries TRBV4-1 and TRBJ1-2; D perhaps matches TRBD1 (5 bases). The CDR3 totals 14 residues. V lost 3 bases to trimming and J lost 2 bases, with 10 bases between them. Looked up from germline, CDR1 is MGHRA and CDR2 is YSYEKL.